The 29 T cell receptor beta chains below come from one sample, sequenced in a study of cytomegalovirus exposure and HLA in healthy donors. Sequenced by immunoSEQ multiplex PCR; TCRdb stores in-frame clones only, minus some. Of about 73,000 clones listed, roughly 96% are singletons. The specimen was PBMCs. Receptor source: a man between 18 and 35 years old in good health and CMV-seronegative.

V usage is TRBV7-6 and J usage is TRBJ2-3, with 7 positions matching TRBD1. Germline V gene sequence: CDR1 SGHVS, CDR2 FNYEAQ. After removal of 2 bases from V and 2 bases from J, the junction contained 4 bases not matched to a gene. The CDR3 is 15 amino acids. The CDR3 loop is CASSLRQGYTDTQYF. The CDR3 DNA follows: TGTGCCAGCAGCTTAAGACAGGGCTACACAGATACGCAGTATTTT.

The CDR3 sequence is CASSQFVGGEAFF. The CDR3 DNA reads TGTGCCAGCAGCCAATTCGTAGGCGGTGAAGCTTTCTTT. The chain recombines TRBV14 with TRBJ1-1; D is unclear. CDR1 SGHDN and CDR2 FVKESK come from the germline V gene. The CDR3 is 13 residues long. V lost 2 bases and J lost 7, with 11 bases in between.

In DNA form, the CDR3 reads TGTGCCAGCAGGCAGGGGGATGAGAAGGTGTGGACCCAGTACTTC. Protein product: CASRQGDEKVWTQYF. The rearrangement uses TRBV27 and TRBJ2-5; 7 bases line up with TRBD1. This CDR3 region has 15 residues. Germline V gene sequence: CDR1 MNHEY, CDR2 SMNVEV (reference sequence). V trimming: 6 bases; J trimming: 7 bases; junction bases outside the gene matches: 14.

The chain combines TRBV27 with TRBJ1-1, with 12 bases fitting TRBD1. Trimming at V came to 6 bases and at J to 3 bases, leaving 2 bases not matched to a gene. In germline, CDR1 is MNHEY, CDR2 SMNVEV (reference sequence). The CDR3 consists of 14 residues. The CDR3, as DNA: TGTGCCAGCAGGGGGACAGGGGGCTACACTGAAGCTTTCTTT. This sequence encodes CASRGTGGYTEAFF.

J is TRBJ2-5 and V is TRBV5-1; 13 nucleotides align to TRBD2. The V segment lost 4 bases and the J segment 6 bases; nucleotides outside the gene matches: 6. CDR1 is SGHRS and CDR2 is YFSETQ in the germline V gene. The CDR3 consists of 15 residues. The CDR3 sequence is CASSEGLAGLKTQYF. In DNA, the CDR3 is TGCGCCAGCAGCGAGGGACTAGCGGGGTTAAAGACCCAGTACTTC.

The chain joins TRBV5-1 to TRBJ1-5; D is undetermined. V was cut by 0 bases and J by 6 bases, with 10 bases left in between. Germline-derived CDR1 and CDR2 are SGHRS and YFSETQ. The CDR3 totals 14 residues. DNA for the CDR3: TGCGCCAGCAGCTTGGTTGAGGGCGGTCAGCCCCAGCATTTT. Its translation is CASSLVEGGQPQHF.

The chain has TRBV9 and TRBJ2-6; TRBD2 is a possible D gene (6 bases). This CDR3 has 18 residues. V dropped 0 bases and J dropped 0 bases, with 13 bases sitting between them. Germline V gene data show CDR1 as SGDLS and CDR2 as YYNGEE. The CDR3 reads CASSVEAGAISGANVLTF. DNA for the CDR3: TGTGCCAGCAGCGTAGAAGCGGGCGCTATCTCTGGGGCCAACGTCCTGACTTTC.

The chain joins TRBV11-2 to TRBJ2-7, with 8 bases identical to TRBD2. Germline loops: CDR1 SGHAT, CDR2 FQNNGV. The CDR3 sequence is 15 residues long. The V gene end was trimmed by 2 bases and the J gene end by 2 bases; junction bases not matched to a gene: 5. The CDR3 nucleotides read TGTGCCAGCAGCTTATCGGGCGGGAGGACCTACGAGCAGTACTTC. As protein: CASSLSGGRTYEQYF.

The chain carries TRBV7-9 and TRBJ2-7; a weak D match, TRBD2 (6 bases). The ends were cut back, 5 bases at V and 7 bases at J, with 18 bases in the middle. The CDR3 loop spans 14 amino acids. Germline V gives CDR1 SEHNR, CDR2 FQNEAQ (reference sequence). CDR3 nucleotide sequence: TGTGCCAGCAGCCTGGCGGGGCAGTCCGGGGAGCAGTACTTC. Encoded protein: CASSLAGQSGEQYF.

The CDR3 spells CASSPSGGPEEQYF. As DNA, the CDR3 is TGTGCCAGCTCACCTAGCGGGGGGCCCGAGGAGCAGTACTTC. The chain joins TRBV18 to TRBJ2-7; 10 bases are a match to TRBD2. The CDR3 consists of 14 residues. Germline CDR1 reads KGHSH; CDR2 reads LQKENI. The junction had 6 bases not matched to a gene; V was cut back by 3 bases and J by 7 bases. Complete variable domain (other parts from reference TRBV18 and TRBJ2-7): NAGVMQNPRHLVRRRGQEARLRCSPMKGHSHVYWYRQLPEEGLKFMVYLQKENIIDESGMPKERFSAEFPKEGPSILRIQQVVRGDSAAYFCASSPSGGPEEQYFGPGTRLTVT.

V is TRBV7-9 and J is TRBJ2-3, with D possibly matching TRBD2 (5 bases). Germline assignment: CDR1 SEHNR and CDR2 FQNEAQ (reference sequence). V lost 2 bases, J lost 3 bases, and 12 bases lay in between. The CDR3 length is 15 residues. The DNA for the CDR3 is TGTGCCAGCAGCTTAAGCGTGAGCGGTACAGATACGCAGTATTTT. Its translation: CASSLSVSGTDTQYF.

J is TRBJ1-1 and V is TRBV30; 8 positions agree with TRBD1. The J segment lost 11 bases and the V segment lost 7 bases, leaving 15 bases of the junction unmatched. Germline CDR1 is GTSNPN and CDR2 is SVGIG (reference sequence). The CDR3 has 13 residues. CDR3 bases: TGTGCCTTCACCCGGGACAGGACCACCGGCGCTTTCTTT. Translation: CAFTRDRTTGAFF.

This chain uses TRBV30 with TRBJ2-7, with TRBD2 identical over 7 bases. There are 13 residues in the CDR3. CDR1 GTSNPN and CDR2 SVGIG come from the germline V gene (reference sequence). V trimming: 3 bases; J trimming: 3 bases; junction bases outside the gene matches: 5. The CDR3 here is CAWRLRGVYEQYF. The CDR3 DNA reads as TGTGCCTGGAGGCTTCGGGGGGTCTACGAGCAGTACTTC.

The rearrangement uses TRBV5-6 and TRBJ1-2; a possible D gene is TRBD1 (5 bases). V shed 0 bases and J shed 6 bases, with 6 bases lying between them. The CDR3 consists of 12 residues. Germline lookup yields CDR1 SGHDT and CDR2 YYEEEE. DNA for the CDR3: TGTGCCAGCAGCTTGGAAGGGGATGGCTACACCTTC. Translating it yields CASSLEGDGYTF.

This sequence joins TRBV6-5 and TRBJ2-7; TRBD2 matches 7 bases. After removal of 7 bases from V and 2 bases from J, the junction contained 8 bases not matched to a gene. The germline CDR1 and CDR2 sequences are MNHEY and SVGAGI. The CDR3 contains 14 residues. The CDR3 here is CASTGGSNPYEQYF. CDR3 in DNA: TGTGCCAGCACCGGGGGGTCAAACCCCTACGAGCAGTACTTC.

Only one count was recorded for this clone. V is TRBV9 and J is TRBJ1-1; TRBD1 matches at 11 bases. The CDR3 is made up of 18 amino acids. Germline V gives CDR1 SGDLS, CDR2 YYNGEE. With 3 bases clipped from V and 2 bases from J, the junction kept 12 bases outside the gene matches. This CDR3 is CASSALLGTGGVNTEAFF. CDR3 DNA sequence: TGTGCCAGCAGCGCCCTCCTCGGGACAGGGGGGGTTAACACTGAAGCTTTCTTT.

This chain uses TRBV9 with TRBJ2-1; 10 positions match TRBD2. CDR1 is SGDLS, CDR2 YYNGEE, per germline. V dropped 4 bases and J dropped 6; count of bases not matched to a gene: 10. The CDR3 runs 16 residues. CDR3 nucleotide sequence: TGTGCCAGCAGCTCAAGCGGGACTAGCGTGTTCAATGAGCAGTTCTTC. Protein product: CASSSSGTSVFNEQFF.

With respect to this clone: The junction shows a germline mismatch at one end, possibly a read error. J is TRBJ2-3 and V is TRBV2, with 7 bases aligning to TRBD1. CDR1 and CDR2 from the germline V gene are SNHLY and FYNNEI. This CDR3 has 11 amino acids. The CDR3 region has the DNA TGTGCCAGCAGAGTAGGACAGGTTGGGGTTTTT. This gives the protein CASRVGQVGVF.

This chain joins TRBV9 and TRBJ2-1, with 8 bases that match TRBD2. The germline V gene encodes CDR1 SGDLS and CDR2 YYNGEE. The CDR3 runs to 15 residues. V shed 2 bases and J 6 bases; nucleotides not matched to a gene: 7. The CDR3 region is CASSVQAGASNEQFF. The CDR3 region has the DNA TGTGCCAGCAGCGTCCAAGCGGGGGCGAGCAATGAGCAGTTCTTC.

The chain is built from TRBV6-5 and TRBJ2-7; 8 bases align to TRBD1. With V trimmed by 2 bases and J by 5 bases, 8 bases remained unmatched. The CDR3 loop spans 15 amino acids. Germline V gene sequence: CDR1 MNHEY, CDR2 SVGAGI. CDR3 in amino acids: CASSYRRAGGHEQYF. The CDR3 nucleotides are TGTGCCAGCAGTTACCGGCGGGCAGGGGGCCACGAGCAGTACTTC.

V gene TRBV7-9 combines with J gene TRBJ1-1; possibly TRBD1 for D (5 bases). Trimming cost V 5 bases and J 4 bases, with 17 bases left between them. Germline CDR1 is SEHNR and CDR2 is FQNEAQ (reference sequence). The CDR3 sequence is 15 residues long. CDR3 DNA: TGTGCCAGCAGCCCCCCGGGCAGGGTTGCCACTGAAGCTTTCTTT. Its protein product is CASSPPGRVATEAFF.

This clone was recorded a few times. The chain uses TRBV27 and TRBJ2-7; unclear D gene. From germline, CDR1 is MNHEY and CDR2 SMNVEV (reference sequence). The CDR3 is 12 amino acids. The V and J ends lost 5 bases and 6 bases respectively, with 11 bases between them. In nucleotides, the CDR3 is TGTGCCAGCAGTCCCGAGCCCCCCGAGCAGTACTTC. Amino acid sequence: CASSPEPPEQYF.

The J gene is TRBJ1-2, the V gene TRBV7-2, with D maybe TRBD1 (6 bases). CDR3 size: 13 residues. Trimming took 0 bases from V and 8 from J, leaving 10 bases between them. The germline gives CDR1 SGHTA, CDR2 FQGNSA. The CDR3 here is CASSLATGRGYTF. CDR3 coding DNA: TGTGCCAGCAGCTTAGCTACAGGGCGCGGCTACACCTTC.

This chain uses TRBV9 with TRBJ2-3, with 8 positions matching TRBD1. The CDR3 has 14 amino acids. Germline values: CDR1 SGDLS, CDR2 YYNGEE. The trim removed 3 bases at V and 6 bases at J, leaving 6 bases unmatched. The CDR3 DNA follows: TGTGCCAGCAGCGCAGGGGGCTTGGGGGATACGCAGTATTTT. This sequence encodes CASSAGGLGDTQYF.

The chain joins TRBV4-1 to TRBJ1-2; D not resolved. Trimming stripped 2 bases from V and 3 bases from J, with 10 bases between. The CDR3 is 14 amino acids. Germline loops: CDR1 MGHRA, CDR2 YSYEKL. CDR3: CASSQFTADYGYTF. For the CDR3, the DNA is TGCGCCAGCAGCCAATTTACAGCGGACTATGGCTACACCTTC.

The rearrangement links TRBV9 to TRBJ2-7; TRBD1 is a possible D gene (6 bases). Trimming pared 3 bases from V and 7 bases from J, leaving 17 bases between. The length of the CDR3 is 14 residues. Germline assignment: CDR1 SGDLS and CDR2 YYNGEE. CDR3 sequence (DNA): TGTGCCAGCAGCGGACAGGTGGGGATTGGGGAGCAGTACTTC. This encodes CASSGQVGIGEQYF. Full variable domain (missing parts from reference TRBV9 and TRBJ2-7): DSGVTQTPKHLITATGQRVTLRCSPRSGDLSVYWYQQSLDQGLQFLIQYYNGEERAKGNILERFSAQQFPDLHSELNLSSLELGDSALYFCASSGQVGIGEQYFGPGTRLTVT.

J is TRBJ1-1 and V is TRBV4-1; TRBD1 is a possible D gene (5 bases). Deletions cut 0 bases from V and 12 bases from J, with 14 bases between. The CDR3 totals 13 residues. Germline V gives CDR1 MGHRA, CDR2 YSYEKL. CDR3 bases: TGCGCCAGCAGCCAAGAAGGTCAGGGAATAACTTTCTTT. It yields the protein CASSQEGQGITFF.

In DNA form, the CDR3 reads TGTGCCAGCAGTGAATTCCGTTCTTATGGCTACACCTTC. It translates to CASSEFRSYGYTF. The chain employs TRBV25-1 and TRBJ1-2, with D uncertain. Germline CDR1 and CDR2: MGHDK and SYGVNS. This CDR3 is 13 amino acids long. Trimming left V 1 base short and J 5 bases short, with 8 bases between.

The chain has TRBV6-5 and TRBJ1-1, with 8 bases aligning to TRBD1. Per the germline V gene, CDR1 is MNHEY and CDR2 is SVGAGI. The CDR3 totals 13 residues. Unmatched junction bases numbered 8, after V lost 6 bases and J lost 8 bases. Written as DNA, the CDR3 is TGTGCCAGCAGCCAAATGACAGGGGAGGAAGCTTTCTTT. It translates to CASSQMTGEEAFF.